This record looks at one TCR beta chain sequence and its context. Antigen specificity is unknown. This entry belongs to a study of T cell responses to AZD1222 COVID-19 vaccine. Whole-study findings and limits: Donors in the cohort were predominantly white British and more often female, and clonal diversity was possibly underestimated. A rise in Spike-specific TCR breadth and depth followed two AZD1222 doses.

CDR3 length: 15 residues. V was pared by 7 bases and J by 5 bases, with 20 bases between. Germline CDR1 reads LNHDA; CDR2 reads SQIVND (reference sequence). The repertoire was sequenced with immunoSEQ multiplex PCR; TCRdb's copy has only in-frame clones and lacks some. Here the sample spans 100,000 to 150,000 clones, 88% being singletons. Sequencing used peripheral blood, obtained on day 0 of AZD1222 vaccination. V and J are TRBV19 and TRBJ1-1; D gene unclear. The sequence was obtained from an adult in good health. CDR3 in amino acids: CASIKGTAWKTEAFF. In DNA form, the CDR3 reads TGTGCCAGTATAAAGGGTACGGCTTGGAAGACTGAAGCTTTCTTT.